This T cell receptor beta chain comes out of a study of Ad26.COV2.S vaccination and SARS-CoV-2 variants. The CDR3 has 14 residues. Germline CDR1 and CDR2: SGHDT and YYEEEE. With 4 bases clipped from V and 2 bases from J, the junction kept 2 bases outside the gene matches. Indicated treatment: 19 received Ad26.COV2.S at low or high dose, single or two shots; about 5 received placebo; per-sample allocation not given. Material that was analyzed had been drawn on day 63 after the first vaccine or placebo injection. The table came from immunoSEQ multiplex PCR; TCRdb's copy has only in-frame clones and leaves some out. Of roughly 420,000 clones in the sample, 88% were seen once.

This TCR derives from a person between 18 and 65 years old who received the Ad26.COV2.S COVID-19 vaccine or a placebo. This chain links TRBV5-6 with TRBJ2-7, with 11 bases lining up with TRBD2. The starting material was peripheral blood, obtained in a trial of Ad26.COV2.S vaccine versus placebo. The CDR3: CASSPLAGAYEQYF. The CDR3 coding sequence is TGTGCCAGCAGCCCACTAGCGGGGGCCTACGAGCAGTACTTC. Combining the CDR3 with reference TRBV5-6 and TRBJ2-7 gives the whole variable domain DAGVTQSPTHLIKTRGQQVTLRCSPKSGHDTVSWYQQALGQGPQFIFQYYEEEERQRGNFPDRFSGHQFPNYSSELNVNALLLGDSALYLCASSPLAGAYEQYFGPGTRLTVT.